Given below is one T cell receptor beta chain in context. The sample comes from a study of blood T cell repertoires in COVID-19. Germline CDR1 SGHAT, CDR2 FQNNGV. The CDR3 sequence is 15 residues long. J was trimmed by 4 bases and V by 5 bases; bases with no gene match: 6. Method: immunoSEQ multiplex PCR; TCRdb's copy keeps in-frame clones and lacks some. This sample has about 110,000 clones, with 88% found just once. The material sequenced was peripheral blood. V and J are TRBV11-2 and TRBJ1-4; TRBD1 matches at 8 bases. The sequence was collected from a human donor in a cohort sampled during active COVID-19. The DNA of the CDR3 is TGTGCCAGCAGCCAAGACAGGGGATTTAATGAAAAACTGTTTTTT. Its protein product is CASSQDRGFNEKLFF.